Below are 31 T cell receptor beta chains sequenced from a single sample in a study of T-cell reconstitution after alpha-beta-depleted transplantation in children. Unique molecular identifiers were incorporated during preparation of the TCRbeta library. TCRdb re-called the PCR reads with MiXCR, one entry per CDR3 protein. The table lists about 980,000 distinct CDR3 sequences, about 29% of them singletons. The input for sequencing was PBMCs, mostly from graft donor cells, taken 360 days after TCRalphabeta/CD19-depleted stem cell transplant. These TCRs come from a boy younger than two who had a stem cell transplant for SCID, so the T cells may come from the graft donor.

V and J are TRBV20-1 and TRBJ2-5; 10 positions agree with TRBD2. The trim removed 6 bases at V and 4 bases at J, leaving 8 bases unmatched. The CDR3 has 14 amino acids. Germline lookup yields CDR1 DFQATT and CDR2 SNEGSKA (reference sequence). Here the CDR3 DNA reads TGCAGTGCACCAAGCGGGGGGGCCAGAGAGACCCAGTACTTC. Translating it yields CSAPSGGARETQYF.

This clonotype has only a few counts. This chain uses TRBV5-1 with TRBJ2-3; no clear D gene. CDR1 and CDR2 (germline): SGHRS, YFSETQ. Trimming removed 4 bases from V and 4 bases from J, with 13 bases in between. There are 14 residues in the CDR3. The CDR3 loop is CASSLVVPPDTQYF. CDR3 bases: TGCGCCAGCAGCCTGGTCGTTCCTCCAGATACGCAGTATTTT.

The genes are TRBV12-3 or TRBV12-4 and TRBJ2-1, with a tentative D call TRBD1 (6 bases). V was clipped by 4 bases and J by 7 bases, with 17 bases between them. This CDR3 comprises 15 residues. DNA of the CDR3: TGTGCCAGCAGTTCCCTCTTCACAGGGATAAATGAGCAGTTCTTC. Protein sequence: CASSSLFTGINEQFF.

The sample holds many counts of this clonotype. V and J are TRBV11-2 and TRBJ2-3; 8 bases line up with TRBD2. The length of the CDR3 is 15 residues. Losses at the gene ends were 5 bases for V and 4 bases for J; bases not matched to a gene: 8. Germline V gene data show CDR1 as SGHAT and CDR2 as FQNNGV. CDR3 amino acids: CASSPGLGGADTQYF. CDR3 bases: TGTGCCAGCAGCCCGGGACTAGGAGGCGCAGATACGCAGTATTTT.

This clonotype was observed a few times. The gene calls are TRBV7-6 and TRBJ2-7; TRBD1 aligns across 9 bases. The CDR3 length is 16 residues. Germline CDR1 SGHVS, CDR2 FNYEAQ. The trim removed 2 bases at V and 5 bases at J, leaving 10 bases unmatched. This chain's CDR3 is CASSLSPGTGSHEQYF. CDR3 DNA: TGTGCCAGCAGCTTAAGCCCCGGGACAGGGTCCCACGAGCAGTACTTC.

In this sample, this clonotype turned up a few times. The chain joins TRBV6-5 to TRBJ2-7, with D unresolved. The CDR3 has 16 residues. With 0 bases removed from V and 3 bases from J, the gap between germline ends came to 15 bases. Germline values: CDR1 MNHEY, CDR2 SVGAGI. The CDR3 is CASSYSIVVPGYEQYF. CDR3 nucleotides: TGTGCCAGCAGTTACTCTATCGTTGTCCCGGGCTACGAGCAGTACTTC.

The gene calls are TRBV9 and TRBJ2-7; 9 bases align to TRBD1. The CDR3 is 14 amino acids. Germline CDR1 SGDLS, CDR2 YYNGEE. Trimming cost V 4 bases and J 5 bases; bases outside gene matches: 7. The CDR3 loop reads CASSPPTGGNEQYF. DNA of the CDR3: TGTGCCAGCAGCCCTCCGACAGGGGGAAACGAGCAGTACTTC. The full variable domain, completed using reference TRBV9 and TRBJ2-7, is DSGVTQTPKHLITATGQRVTLRCSPRSGDLSVYWYQQSLDQGLQFLIQYYNGEERAKGNILERFSAQQFPDLHSELNLSSLELGDSALYFCASSPPTGGNEQYFGPGTRLTVT.

This chain joins TRBV20-1 and TRBJ1-2; D possibly corresponds to TRBD1 (6 bases). This CDR3 has 12 amino acids. Trimming removed 3 bases at V and 5 bases at J, with 10 bases between. Germline loops: CDR1 DFQATT, CDR2 SNEGSKA (reference sequence). The CDR3 is CSASGGAYGYTF. DNA of the CDR3: TGCAGTGCTAGCGGGGGCGCGTATGGCTACACCTTC.

This sequence joins TRBV5-1 and TRBJ2-7; perhaps TRBD2 as D (6 bases). V lost 1 base and J 0 bases, leaving 11 bases between the germline ends. The length of the CDR3 is 15 residues. Germline loops: CDR1 SGHRS, CDR2 YFSETQ. The CDR3 nucleotides read TGCGCCAGCAGCTTGCGCTGGGGGGACTCCTACGAGCAGTACTTC. Amino acids: CASSLRWGDSYEQYF. The full variable domain, completed using reference TRBV5-1 and TRBJ2-7, is KAGVTQTPRYLIKTRGQQVTLSCSPISGHRSVSWYQQTPGQGLQFLFEYFSETQRNKGNFPGRFSGRQFSNSRSEMNVSTLELGDSALYLCASSLRWGDSYEQYFGPGTRLTVT.

CDR3 region: CASSEYLGDRGYEQYF. DNA of the CDR3: TGTGCCAGCAGTGAATATTTAGGGGACAGGGGTTACGAGCAGTACTTC. This rearrangement joins TRBV2 to TRBJ2-7; 10 bases match TRBD1. This CDR3 is built from 16 residues. Germline trimming cut 2 bases from V and 4 bases from J; bases unmatched to any gene: 8. Germline loops: CDR1 SNHLY, CDR2 FYNNEI.

The sample holds a few counts of this clonotype. The V and J genes are TRBV6-2 or TRBV6-3 and TRBJ2-7, with 8 bases that match TRBD1. The CDR3 spans 14 residues. CDR1 and CDR2 from the germline V gene are MNHEY and SVGEGT. Trimming at V came to 6 bases and at J to 5 bases, leaving 9 bases not matched to a gene. CDR3 sequence: CASSPSRQGNEQYF. CDR3 bases: TGTGCCAGCAGCCCTAGCAGACAGGGGAACGAGCAGTACTTC.

This clonotype was observed a single time. This chain's CDR3 is CASSTGQGSATNEKLFF. The DNA for the CDR3 is TGCGCCAGCAGCACGGGACAGGGATCGGCAACTAATGAAAAACTGTTTTTT. The V and J genes are TRBV5-1 and TRBJ1-4, with TRBD1 identical over 9 bases. CDR1 and CDR2 (germline): SGHRS, YFSETQ. CDR3 size: 17 residues. Unmatched junction bases numbered 7, after V lost 4 bases and J lost 0 bases. Full variable domain (rest looked up from reference TRBV5-1 and TRBJ1-4): KAGVTQTPRYLIKTRGQQVTLSCSPISGHRSVSWYQQTPGQGLQFLFEYFSETQRNKGNFPGRFSGRQFSNSRSEMNVSTLELGDSALYLCASSTGQGSATNEKLFFGSGTQLSVL.

This rearrangement joins TRBV12-3 or TRBV12-4 to TRBJ1-3; 7 bases line up with TRBD1. V lost 5 bases and J lost 2; bases outside the gene matches: 6. This CDR3 region has 15 residues. CDR3 in DNA: TGTGCCAGCAGTACACCCAGGGGGACTGGAAACACCATATATTTT. Protein sequence: CASSTPRGTGNTIYF.

This clonotype was seen only a few times. The CDR3 sequence is CSVGLGRRNEQFF. The CDR3 coding sequence is TGCAGCGTCGGATTGGGACGACGGAATGAGCAGTTCTTC. The J gene is TRBJ2-1, the V gene TRBV29-1; D may correspond to TRBD1 or TRBD2 (5 bases each). Germline loops: CDR1 SQVTM, CDR2 ANQGSEA. CDR3 length equals 13 residues. With 6 bases removed from V and 7 bases from J, the gap between germline ends came to 16 bases.

The V gene is TRBV20-1, the J gene TRBJ1-2; 7 nucleotides align to TRBD1. The CDR3 is 16 amino acids. V gave up 3 bases and J gave up 6 bases; unmatched junction bases: 16. Per germline, CDR1 DFQATT and CDR2 SNEGSKA (reference sequence). The CDR3 region has the DNA TGCAGTGCTAGCTCAATAAACAGGGGCCATCCTCATGGCTACACCTTC. Translated: CSASSINRGHPHGYTF.

The chain couples TRBV4-3 to TRBJ2-7; a possible D gene is TRBD1 (6 bases). The V and J ends lost 1 base and 4 bases respectively, with 14 bases between them. CDR3 length: 15 amino acids. Germline CDR1 is LGHNA and CDR2 is YSLEER. In DNA form, the CDR3 reads TGCGCCAGCAGCCAAGCGAACAGGGCGGAATACGAGCAGTACTTC. It translates to CASSQANRAEYEQYF.

This chain uses TRBV7-2 with TRBJ2-7; TRBD2 aligns across 8 bases. CDR1 is SGHTA and CDR2 is FQGNSA in the germline V gene. The CDR3 length is 16 residues. V lost 1 base and J lost 7; bases outside the gene matches: 12. CDR3 sequence reads: CASSLEWASGFTEQYF. The CDR3 bases are TGTGCCAGCAGCTTAGAATGGGCTAGCGGGTTCACTGAGCAGTACTTC. The variable domain in full, with the rest retrieved from reference TRBV7-2 and TRBJ2-7, is GAGVSQSPSNKVTEKGKDVELRCDPISGHTALYWYRQSLGQGLEFLIYFQGNSAPDKSGLPSDRFSAERTGGSVSTLTIQRTQQEDSAVYLCASSLEWASGFTEQYFGPGTRLTVT.

The table lists this clonotype with many counts. The chain recombines TRBV12-3 or TRBV12-4 with TRBJ2-3, with D possibly being TRBD1 or TRBD2 (5 bases each). The CDR3 spans 14 residues. V lost 1 base and J lost 1, with 6 bases in between. The CDR3: CASSLVGGTDTQYF. The CDR3, as DNA: TGTGCCAGCAGTTTAGTGGGGGGCACAGATACGCAGTATTTT.

The V call is TRBV6-5, the J call TRBJ1-1; the D is unclear. From germline, CDR1 is MNHEY and CDR2 SVGAGI. This CDR3 has 14 amino acids. The ends were cut back, 0 bases at V and 6 bases at J, with 11 bases in the middle. CDR3 sequence: CASSYSRQASEAFF. The CDR3 nucleotides read TGTGCCAGCAGTTACTCGAGGCAGGCATCTGAAGCTTTCTTT.

In this sample, this clonotype turned up once. The chain combines TRBV4-3 with TRBJ2-1; D possibly corresponds to TRBD1 (6 bases). V was pared by 4 bases and J by 4 bases, with 14 bases between. The germline CDR1 and CDR2 sequences are LGHNA and YSLEER. The CDR3 extends over 15 amino acids. CDR3: CASSPYRVPYNEQFF. The CDR3 DNA sequence: TGCGCCAGCAGCCCGTACAGGGTTCCATACAATGAGCAGTTCTTC.

This clonotype was counted between two and nine times. This chain links TRBV20-1 with TRBJ2-5, with 11 bases that match TRBD2. Losses at the gene ends were 5 bases for V and 5 bases for J; bases not matched to a gene: 7. This CDR3 comprises 14 residues. CDR1 is DFQATT and CDR2 is SNEGSKA in the germline V gene (reference sequence). Here the CDR3 DNA reads TGCAGTGCTCGGGGACTAGCGGTTAGGGAGACCCAGTACTTC. Amino acid sequence: CSARGLAVRETQYF.

The sample holds a few counts of this clonotype. The chain is built from TRBV12-3 or TRBV12-4 and TRBJ1-3, with no clear D. Trimming took 4 bases from V and 0 from J, leaving 4 bases between them. This CDR3 has 13 amino acids. Written as DNA, the CDR3 is TGTGCCAGCAGTTGGAGCTCTGGAAACACCATATATTTT. It specifies CASSWSSGNTIYF.

This chain connects TRBV5-5 to TRBJ2-2; D may be TRBD2 (6 bases). The V and J ends lost 3 bases and 1 base respectively, with 19 bases between them. In germline, CDR1 is SGHKS, CDR2 YYEKEE (reference sequence). The CDR3 has 18 amino acids. CDR3 region: CASSYPWGGRLNTGELFF. The CDR3 DNA reads as TGTGCCAGCAGCTATCCCTGGGGAGGCAGGTTGAACACCGGGGAGCTGTTTTTT. Combining the CDR3 with reference TRBV5-5 and TRBJ2-2 gives the whole variable domain DAGVTQSPTHLIKTRGQQVTLRCSPISGHKSVSWYQQVLGQGPQFIFQYYEKEERGRGNFPDRFSARQFPNYSSELNVNALLLGDSALYLCASSYPWGGRLNTGELFFGEGSRLTVL.

This sequence joins TRBV20-1 and TRBJ2-1, with 9 bases fitting TRBD1. The CDR3 length is 14 residues. Germline-derived CDR1 and CDR2 are DFQATT and SNEGSKA (reference sequence). Trimming at V came to 4 bases and at J to 1 base, leaving 2 bases not matched to a gene. In nucleotides, the CDR3 is TGCAGTGCTAATGGACAGGGGTCCTACAATGAGCAGTTCTTC. This encodes CSANGQGSYNEQFF.

The chain recombines TRBV6-2 or TRBV6-3 with TRBJ1-6, with a possible D match to TRBD1 (6 bases). The CDR3 consists of 16 residues. Germline-derived CDR1 and CDR2 are MNHEY and SVGEGT. V dropped 4 bases and J dropped 7 bases, with 17 bases sitting between them. This CDR3 reads CASSLVFQGKNSPLHF. The CDR3 DNA is TGTGCCAGCAGTTTGGTTTTTCAGGGGAAGAATTCACCCCTCCACTTT.

The chain joins TRBV15 to TRBJ2-7; TRBD1 aligns across 8 bases. Trimming at V came to 1 base and at J to 7 bases, leaving 9 bases not matched to a gene. From germline, CDR1 is LNHNV and CDR2 YYDKDF (reference sequence). The CDR3 has 15 residues. In nucleotides, the CDR3 is TGTGCCACCAGCAGAGGGCCAGGGGGCGCTGAGGAGCAGTACTTC. It codes for CATSRGPGGAEEQYF.

The genes are TRBV12-3 or TRBV12-4 and TRBJ1-2; 12 nucleotides match TRBD1. The CDR3 spans 16 residues. V was clipped by 6 bases and J by 3 bases; unmatched bases: 8. The CDR3 DNA sequence: TGTGCCAGCAGCTACGGGACAGGGGGCCCGTACTATGGCTACACCTTC. This sequence encodes CASSYGTGGPYYGYTF.

Ten or more counts support this clonotype. V usage is TRBV5-1 and J usage is TRBJ2-1; D may correspond to TRBD1 or TRBD2 (7 bases each). The germline CDR1 and CDR2 sequences are SGHRS and YFSETQ. V was shortened by 4 bases and J by 5 bases, with 22 bases between the two germline ends. The CDR3 consists of 17 residues. The CDR3 DNA is TGCGCCAGCAGCCACCGTGCAGGGGGGGCGGTAAACAATGAGCAGTTCTTC. This gives the protein CASSHRAGGAVNNEQFF.

The V call is TRBV6-2 or TRBV6-3, the J call TRBJ1-3, with no clear D. In germline, CDR1 is MNHEY, CDR2 SVGEGT. With 5 bases removed from V and 4 bases from J, the gap between germline ends came to 18 bases. This CDR3 is 16 amino acids long. The DNA of the CDR3 is TGTGCCAGCAGTCCCCGACGAGTTTGGTCCGGAAACACCATATATTTT. It yields the protein CASSPRRVWSGNTIYF.

The sample holds a few counts of this clonotype. The chain couples TRBV20-1 to TRBJ2-1, with a weak D call TRBD1 (6 bases). This CDR3 has 14 amino acids. Trimming removed 6 bases from V and 2 bases from J, with 14 bases in between. Germline assignment: CDR1 DFQATT and CDR2 SNEGSKA (reference sequence). The CDR3: CSAQDRNTYNEQFF. The CDR3 DNA is TGCAGTGCCCAAGACAGGAATACCTACAATGAGCAGTTCTTC.

This chain uses TRBV5-6 with TRBJ2-5; TRBD2 matches 14 bases. The CDR3 length is 17 residues. V gave up 3 bases and J gave up 3 bases; unmatched junction bases: 7. Germline V CDR1 and CDR2: SGHDT, YYEEEE. The chain's CDR3 is CASSSWTSGGFEETQYF. CDR3 DNA sequence: TGTGCCAGCAGCTCTTGGACTAGCGGGGGGTTCGAAGAGACCCAGTACTTC. The full variable domain, its missing parts supplied by reference TRBV5-6 and TRBJ2-5, is DAGVTQSPTHLIKTRGQQVTLRCSPKSGHDTVSWYQQALGQGPQFIFQYYEEEERQRGNFPDRFSGHQFPNYSSELNVNALLLGDSALYLCASSSWTSGGFEETQYFGPGTRLLVL.